The entry below describes one T cell receptor (beta chain). Its specificity is unknown. Clones were read by immunoSEQ multiplex PCR, and TCRdb kept only the in-frame ones, dropping some. The data hold 250,000 to 350,000 clones, with about 72% observed a single time. Investigators sourced about 2 micrograms of genomic DNA from cryopreserved PBMCs for TCR beta libraries. The data were obtained in a study of cytotoxic CD8 clonotypes in ibrutinib-treated CLL. Study in general: Complete response was seen in 2 patients and partial in some 25; approximately 12 progressed and roughly 14 stayed remitted after a median roughly 65 months.

This CDR3 comprises 18 residues. Trimming shortened V by 1 base and J by 2 bases, and 18 bases separated the two germline ends. The germline V gene has CDR1 SEHNR and CDR2 FQNEAQ (reference sequence). Study-level results: At progression, clonality fell back toward baseline after rising at ibrutinib response. Baseline values of clonality outstripped age-matched healthy donors and followed circulating CD8+ T-cell counts.

The receptor was isolated from a human donor with chronic lymphocytic leukemia. Sequencing used PBMCs, obtained at disease progression, from a patient treated with ibrutinib. The J gene is TRBJ1-5, the V gene TRBV7-9; TRBD1 might be the D (5 bases). In nucleotides, the CDR3 is TGTGCCAGCAGCTTAGTAGGCAGGGTGACAAGGGGCAATCAGCCCCAGCATTTT. It translates to CASSLVGRVTRGNQPQHF.